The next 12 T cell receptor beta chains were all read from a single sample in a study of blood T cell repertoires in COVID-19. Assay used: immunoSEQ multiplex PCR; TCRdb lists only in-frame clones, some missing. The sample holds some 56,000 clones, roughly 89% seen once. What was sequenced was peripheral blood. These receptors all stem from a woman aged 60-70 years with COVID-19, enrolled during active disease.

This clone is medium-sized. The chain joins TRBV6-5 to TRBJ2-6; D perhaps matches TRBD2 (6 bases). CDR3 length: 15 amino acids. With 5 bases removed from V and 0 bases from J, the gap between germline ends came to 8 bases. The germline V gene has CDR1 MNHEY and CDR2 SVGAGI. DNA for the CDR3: TGTGCCAGCAGTCAGGGACTCTCTGGGGCCAACGTCCTGACTTTC. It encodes CASSQGLSGANVLTF.

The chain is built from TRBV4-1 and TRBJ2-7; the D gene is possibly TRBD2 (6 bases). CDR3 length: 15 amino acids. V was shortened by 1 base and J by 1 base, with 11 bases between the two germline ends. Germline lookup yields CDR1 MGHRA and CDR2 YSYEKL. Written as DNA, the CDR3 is TGCGCCAGCAGCCAAGTTACGGAGGGGTCCTACGAGCAGTACTTC. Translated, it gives CASSQVTEGSYEQYF.

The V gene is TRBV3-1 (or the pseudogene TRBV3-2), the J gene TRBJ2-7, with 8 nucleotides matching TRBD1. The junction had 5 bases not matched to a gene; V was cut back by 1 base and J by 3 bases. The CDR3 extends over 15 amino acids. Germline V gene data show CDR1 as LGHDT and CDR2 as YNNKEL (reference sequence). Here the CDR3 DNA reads TGTGCCAGCAGCCAAGGCTGGACAGGGAACTACGAGCAGTACTTC. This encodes CASSQGWTGNYEQYF.

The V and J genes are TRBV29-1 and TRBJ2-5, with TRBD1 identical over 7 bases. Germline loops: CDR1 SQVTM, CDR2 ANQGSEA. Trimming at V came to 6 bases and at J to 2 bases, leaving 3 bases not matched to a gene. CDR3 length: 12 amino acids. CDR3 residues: CSVDRAQETQYF. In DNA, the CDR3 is TGCAGCGTAGACAGGGCTCAAGAGACCCAGTACTTC.

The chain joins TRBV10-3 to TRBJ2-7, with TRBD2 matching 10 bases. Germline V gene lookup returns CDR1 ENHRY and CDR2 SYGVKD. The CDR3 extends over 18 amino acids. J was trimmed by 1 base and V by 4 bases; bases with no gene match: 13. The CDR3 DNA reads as TGTGCCATCAGTGGGGGCCCAAAACTAGCGGGAATTTCCTACGAGCAGTACTTC. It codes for CAISGGPKLAGISYEQYF.

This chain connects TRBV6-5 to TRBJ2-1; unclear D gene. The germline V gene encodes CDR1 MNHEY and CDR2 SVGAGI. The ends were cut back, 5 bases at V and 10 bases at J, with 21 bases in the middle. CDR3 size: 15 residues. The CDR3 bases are TGTGCCAGCAGTAAACCAGGCTACCCGATCTCCGAGCAGTTCTTC. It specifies CASSKPGYPISEQFF.

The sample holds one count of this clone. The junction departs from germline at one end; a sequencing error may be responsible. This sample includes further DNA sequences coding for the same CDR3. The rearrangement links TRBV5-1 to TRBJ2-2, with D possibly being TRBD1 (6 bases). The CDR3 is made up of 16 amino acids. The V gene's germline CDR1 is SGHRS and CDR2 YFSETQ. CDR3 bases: TGCGCCAGCAGTTTGGGACAAACGAAACCCACCGGGGAGCTGTTTTTT. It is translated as CASSLGQTKPTGELFF.

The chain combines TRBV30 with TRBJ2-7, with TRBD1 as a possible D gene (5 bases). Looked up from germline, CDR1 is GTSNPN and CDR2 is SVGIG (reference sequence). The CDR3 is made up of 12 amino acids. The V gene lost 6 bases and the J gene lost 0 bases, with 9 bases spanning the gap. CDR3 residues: CACREVSYEQYF. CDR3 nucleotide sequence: TGTGCCTGCAGGGAAGTCTCCTACGAGCAGTACTTC. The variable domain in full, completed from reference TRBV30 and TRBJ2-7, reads SQTIHQWPATLVQPVGSPLSLECTVEGTSNPNLYWYRQAAGRGLQLLFYSVGIGQISSEVPQNLSASRPQDRQFILSSKKLLLSDSGFYLCACREVSYEQYFGPGTRLTVT.

The CDR3 DNA reads TGTGCAAGTCGCTTAGCGAGCCAGCCCCCCAGGCGGACCCAGTACTTC. Encoded protein: CASRLASQPPRRTQYF. The rearrangement uses TRBV12-2 and TRBJ2-5; the DNA was not used to check the table's D call, TRBD1. TRBV12-2 is given as a pseudogene. This CDR3 is built from 16 residues.

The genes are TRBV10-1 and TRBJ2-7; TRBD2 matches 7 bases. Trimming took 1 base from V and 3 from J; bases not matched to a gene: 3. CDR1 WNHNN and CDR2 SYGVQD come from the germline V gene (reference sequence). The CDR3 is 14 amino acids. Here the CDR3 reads CASSEYREDYEQYF. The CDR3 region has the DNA TGCGCCAGCAGTGAGTACCGGGAGGACTACGAGCAGTACTTC.

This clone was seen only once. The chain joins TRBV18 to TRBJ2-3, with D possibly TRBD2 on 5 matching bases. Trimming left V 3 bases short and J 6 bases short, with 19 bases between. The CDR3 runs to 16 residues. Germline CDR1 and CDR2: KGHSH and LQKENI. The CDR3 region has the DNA TGTGCCAGCTCACCGCGAGGGTCCCAGGTGGGGGATACGCAGTATTTT. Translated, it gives CASSPRGSQVGDTQYF.

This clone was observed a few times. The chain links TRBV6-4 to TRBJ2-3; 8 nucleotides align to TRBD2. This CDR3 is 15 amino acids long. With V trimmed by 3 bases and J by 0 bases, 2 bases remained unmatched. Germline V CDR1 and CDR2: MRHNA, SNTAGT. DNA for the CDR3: TGTGCCAGCAGTGAATCTAGCGGGAGCACAGATACGCAGTATTTT. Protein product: CASSESSGSTDTQYF.